This entry features one TCR beta chain sequence. What it recognizes is unknown. Isolation yielded PBMCs, at least 6.5 million per sample, in every case. This entry belongs to a study of blood T cells in healthy people across ages. Study results and limitations: Greater diversity and more naive CD4+ cells were seen in long-lived donors than in aged donors. A strong correlation was found between TCR beta diversity and the percentage of naive T cells.

Next came a second PCR, run for roughly 7 to 12 cycles, which used a sample-barcoded 5' primer along with a J-beta primer mix. A single record per CDR3 protein comes from TCRdb applying MiXCR to the 5' RACE reads. In the table there are a few hundred thousand distinct CDR3 sequences, about 55% of which are singletons. Material for sequencing was blood. The source of this sequence is a man aged 55 to 70 in good health.

The chain's CDR3 is CASSSSQRQGIKDTQYF. In nucleotides, the CDR3 is TGTGCCAGCAGTTCGAGCCAGAGACAGGGTATCAAAGATACGCAGTATTTT. J is TRBJ2-3 and V is TRBV6-5; the match to TRBD1 covers 7 bases. Germline CDR1 and CDR2: MNHEY and SVGAGI. The length of the CDR3 is 17 residues. Trimming took 4 bases from V and 5 from J; bases not matched to a gene: 15.